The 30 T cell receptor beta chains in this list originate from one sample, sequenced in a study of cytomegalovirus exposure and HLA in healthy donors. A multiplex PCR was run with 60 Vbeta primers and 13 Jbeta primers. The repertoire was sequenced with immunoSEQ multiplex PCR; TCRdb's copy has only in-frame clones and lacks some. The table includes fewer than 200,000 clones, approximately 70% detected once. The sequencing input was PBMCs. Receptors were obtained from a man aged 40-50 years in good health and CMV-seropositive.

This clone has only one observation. The CDR3 DNA reads as TGTGCCAGCAGCCTGCAGGGGTTTGAGCAGTTCTTC. It codes for CASSLQGFEQFF. The chain carries TRBV5-4 and TRBJ2-1, with D perhaps TRBD1 (6 bases). Germline V lookup: CDR1 SGHNT, CDR2 YYREEE (reference sequence). CDR3 size: 12 residues. The V gene lost 4 bases and the J gene lost 9 bases, with 11 bases spanning the gap.

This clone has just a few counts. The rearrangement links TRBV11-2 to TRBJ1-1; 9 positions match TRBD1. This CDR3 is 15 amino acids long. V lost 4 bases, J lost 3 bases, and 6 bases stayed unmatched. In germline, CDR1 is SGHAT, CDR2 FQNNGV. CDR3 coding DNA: TGTGCCAGCAGCTCATGGGACAGGGAGTACACTGAAGCTTTCTTT. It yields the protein CASSSWDREYTEAFF.

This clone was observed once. CDR3 nucleotide sequence: TGTGCCACGAAGACAGGGGCGAGCACAGATACGCAGTATTTT. It translates to CATKTGASTDTQYF. J is TRBJ2-3 and V is TRBV15; 8 nucleotides match TRBD1. The V segment lost 9 bases and the J segment 0 bases; nucleotides outside the gene matches: 5. There are 14 residues in the CDR3. Germline lookup yields CDR1 LNHNV and CDR2 YYDKDF (reference sequence).

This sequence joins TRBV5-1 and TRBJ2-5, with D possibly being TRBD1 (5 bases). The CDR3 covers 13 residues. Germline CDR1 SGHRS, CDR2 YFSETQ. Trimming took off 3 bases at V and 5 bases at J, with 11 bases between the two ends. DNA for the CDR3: TGCGCCAGCAGCTCGACAGTGGGGGAGACCCAGTACTTC. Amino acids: CASSSTVGETQYF. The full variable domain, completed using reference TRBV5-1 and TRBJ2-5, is KAGVTQTPRYLIKTRGQQVTLSCSPISGHRSVSWYQQTPGQGLQFLFEYFSETQRNKGNFPGRFSGRQFSNSRSEMNVSTLELGDSALYLCASSSTVGETQYFGPGTRLLVL.

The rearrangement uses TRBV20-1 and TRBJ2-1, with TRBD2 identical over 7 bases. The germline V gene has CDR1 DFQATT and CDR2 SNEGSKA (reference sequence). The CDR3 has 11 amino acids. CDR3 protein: CRPRGVNEQFF. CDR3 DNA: TGCAGGCCTCGGGGGGTCAATGAGCAGTTCTTC.

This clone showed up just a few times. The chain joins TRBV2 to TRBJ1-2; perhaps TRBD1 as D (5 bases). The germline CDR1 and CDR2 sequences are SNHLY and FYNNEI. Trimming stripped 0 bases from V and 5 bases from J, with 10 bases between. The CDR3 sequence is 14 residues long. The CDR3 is CASSEAQQGYGYTF. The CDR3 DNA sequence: TGTGCCAGCAGTGAAGCCCAGCAGGGATATGGCTACACCTTC. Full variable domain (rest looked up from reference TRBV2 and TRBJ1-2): EPEVTQTPSHQVTQMGQEVILRCVPISNHLYFYWYRQILGQKVEFLVSFYNNEISEKSEIFDDQFSVERPDGSNFTLKIRSTKLEDSAMYFCASSEAQQGYGYTFGSGTRLTVV.

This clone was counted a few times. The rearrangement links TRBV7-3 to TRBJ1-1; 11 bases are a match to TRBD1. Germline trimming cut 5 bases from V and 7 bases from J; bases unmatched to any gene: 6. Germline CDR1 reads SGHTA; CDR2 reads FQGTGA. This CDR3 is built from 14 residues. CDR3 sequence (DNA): TGTGCCAGCAGCGAGGACAGGGGGCTAGGTGAAGCTTTCTTT. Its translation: CASSEDRGLGEAFF.

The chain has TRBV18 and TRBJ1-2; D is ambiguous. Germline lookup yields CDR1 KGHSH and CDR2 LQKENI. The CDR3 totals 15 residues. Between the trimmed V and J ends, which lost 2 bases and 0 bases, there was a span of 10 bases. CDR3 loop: CASSPEVQTNYGYTF. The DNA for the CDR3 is TGTGCCAGCTCACCAGAAGTTCAGACTAACTATGGCTACACCTTC. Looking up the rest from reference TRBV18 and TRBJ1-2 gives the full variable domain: NAGVMQNPRHLVRRRGQEARLRCSPMKGHSHVYWYRQLPEEGLKFMVYLQKENIIDESGMPKERFSAEFPKEGPSILRIQQVVRGDSAAYFCASSPEVQTNYGYTFGSGTRLTVV.

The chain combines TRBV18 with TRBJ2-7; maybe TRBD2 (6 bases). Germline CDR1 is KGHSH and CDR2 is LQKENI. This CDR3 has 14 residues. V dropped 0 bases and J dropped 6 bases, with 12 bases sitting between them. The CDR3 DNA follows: TGTGCCAGCTCACCACCGTCGGGACTGACCGAGCAGTACTTC. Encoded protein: CASSPPSGLTEQYF.

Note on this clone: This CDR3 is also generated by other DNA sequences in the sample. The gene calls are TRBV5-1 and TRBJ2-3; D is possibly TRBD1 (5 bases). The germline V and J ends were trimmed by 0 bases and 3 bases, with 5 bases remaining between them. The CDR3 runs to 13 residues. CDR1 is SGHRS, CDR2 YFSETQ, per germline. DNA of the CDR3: TGCGCCAGCAGCTTGGCAGGGACAGATACGCAGTATTTT. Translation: CASSLAGTDTQYF.

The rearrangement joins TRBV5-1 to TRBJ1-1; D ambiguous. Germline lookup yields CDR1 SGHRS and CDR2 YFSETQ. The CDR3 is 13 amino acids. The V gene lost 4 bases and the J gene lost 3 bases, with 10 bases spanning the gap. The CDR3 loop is CASSRTADTEAFF. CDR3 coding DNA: TGCGCCAGCAGCCGAACAGCAGACACTGAAGCTTTCTTT.

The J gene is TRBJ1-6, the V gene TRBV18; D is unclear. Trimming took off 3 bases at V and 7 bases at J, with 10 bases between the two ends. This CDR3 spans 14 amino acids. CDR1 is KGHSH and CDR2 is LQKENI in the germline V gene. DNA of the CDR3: TGTGCCAGCTCACCGTCAACAGACAATTCACCCCTCCACTTT. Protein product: CASSPSTDNSPLHF.

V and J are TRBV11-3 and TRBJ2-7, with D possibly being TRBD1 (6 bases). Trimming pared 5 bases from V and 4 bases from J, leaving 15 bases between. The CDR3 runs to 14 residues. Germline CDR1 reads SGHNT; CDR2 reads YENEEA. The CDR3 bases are TGTGCCAGCAGCCTTACCGGGACATCTTACGAGCAGTACTTC. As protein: CASSLTGTSYEQYF.

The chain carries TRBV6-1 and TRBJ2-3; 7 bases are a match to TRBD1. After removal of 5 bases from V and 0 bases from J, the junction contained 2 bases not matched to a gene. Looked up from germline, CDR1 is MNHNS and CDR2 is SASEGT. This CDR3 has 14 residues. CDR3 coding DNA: TGTGCCAGCAGTAGGGGGCCTAGCACAGATACGCAGTATTTT. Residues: CASSRGPSTDTQYF.

CDR3 in DNA: TGCAGCGTTTCCCGGACAGGGGGAGGTGAAAAACTGTTTTTT. Protein sequence: CSVSRTGGGEKLFF. The chain carries TRBV29-1 and TRBJ1-4; 10 bases match TRBD1. The CDR3 has 14 amino acids. Germline CDR1 is SQVTM and CDR2 is ANQGSEA. V shed 5 bases and J 7 bases; nucleotides not matched to a gene: 7.

The CDR3 spells CASSLAVGLEEQYF. The DNA for the CDR3 is TGCGCCAGCAGCTTGGCCGTGGGGCTGGAAGAGCAGTACTTC. The rearrangement joins TRBV5-1 to TRBJ2-7, with D possibly TRBD1 on 5 matching bases. This CDR3 contains 14 residues. Trimming took off 0 bases at V and 7 bases at J, with 14 bases between the two ends. The germline CDR1 and CDR2 sequences are SGHRS and YFSETQ.

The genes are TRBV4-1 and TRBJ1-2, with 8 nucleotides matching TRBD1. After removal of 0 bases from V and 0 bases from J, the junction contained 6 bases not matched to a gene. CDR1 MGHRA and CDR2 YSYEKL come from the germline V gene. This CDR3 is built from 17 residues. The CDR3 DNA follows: TGCGCCAGCAGCCAAGAGATACAGGGGGTACCTAACTATGGCTACACCTTC. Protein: CASSQEIQGVPNYGYTF.

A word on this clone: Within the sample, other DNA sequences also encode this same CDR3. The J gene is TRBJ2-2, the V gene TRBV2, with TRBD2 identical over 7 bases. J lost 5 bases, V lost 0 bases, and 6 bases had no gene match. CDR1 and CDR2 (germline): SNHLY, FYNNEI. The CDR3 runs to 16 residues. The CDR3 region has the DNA TGTGCCAGCAGTGAAGCGGGCCTAGCGGTGACCGGGGAGCTGTTTTTT. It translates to CASSEAGLAVTGELFF.

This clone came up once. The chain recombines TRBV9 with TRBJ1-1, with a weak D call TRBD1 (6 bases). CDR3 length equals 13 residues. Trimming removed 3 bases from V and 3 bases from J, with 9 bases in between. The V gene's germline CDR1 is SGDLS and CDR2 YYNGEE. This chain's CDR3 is CASSDPGDTEAFF. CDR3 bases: TGTGCCAGCAGCGACCCAGGGGACACTGAAGCTTTCTTT.

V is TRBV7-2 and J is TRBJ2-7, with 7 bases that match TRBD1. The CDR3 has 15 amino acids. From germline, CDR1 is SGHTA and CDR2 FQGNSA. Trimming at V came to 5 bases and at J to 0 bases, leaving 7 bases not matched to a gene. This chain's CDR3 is CASSPRKGASYEQYF. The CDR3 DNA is TGTGCCAGCAGCCCGCGAAAGGGGGCCTCCTACGAGCAGTACTTC.

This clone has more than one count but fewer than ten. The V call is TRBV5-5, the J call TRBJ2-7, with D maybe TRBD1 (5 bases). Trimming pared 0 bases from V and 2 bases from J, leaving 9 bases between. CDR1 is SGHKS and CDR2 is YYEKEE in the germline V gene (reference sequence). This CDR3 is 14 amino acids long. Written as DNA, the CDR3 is TGTGCCAGCAGCTTGGCAGGGTGGCCCTACGAGCAGTACTTC. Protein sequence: CASSLAGWPYEQYF.

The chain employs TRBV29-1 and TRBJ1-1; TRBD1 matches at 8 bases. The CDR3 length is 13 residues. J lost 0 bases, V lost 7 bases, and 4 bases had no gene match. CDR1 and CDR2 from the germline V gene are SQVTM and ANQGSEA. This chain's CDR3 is CSASGQVNTEAFF. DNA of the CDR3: TGCAGCGCTTCGGGACAGGTGAACACTGAAGCTTTCTTT.

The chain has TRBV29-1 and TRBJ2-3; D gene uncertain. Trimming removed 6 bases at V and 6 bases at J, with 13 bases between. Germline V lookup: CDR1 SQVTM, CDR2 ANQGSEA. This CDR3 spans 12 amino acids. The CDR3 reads CSVGGPGDTQYF. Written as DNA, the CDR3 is TGCAGCGTAGGCGGTCCCGGGGATACGCAGTATTTT.

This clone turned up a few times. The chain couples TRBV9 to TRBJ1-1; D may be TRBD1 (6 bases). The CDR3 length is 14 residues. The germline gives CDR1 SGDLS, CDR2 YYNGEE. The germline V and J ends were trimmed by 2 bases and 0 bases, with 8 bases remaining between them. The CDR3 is CASSVGHLNTEAFF. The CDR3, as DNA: TGTGCCAGCAGCGTGGGACACTTGAACACTGAAGCTTTCTTT.

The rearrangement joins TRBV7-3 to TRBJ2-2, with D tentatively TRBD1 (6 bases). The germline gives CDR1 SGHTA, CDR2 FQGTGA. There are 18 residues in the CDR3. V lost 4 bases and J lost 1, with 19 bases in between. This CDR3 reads CASSSGVWGTGNTGELFF. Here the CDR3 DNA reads TGTGCCAGCAGCTCAGGGGTGTGGGGTACAGGGAACACCGGGGAGCTGTTTTTT.

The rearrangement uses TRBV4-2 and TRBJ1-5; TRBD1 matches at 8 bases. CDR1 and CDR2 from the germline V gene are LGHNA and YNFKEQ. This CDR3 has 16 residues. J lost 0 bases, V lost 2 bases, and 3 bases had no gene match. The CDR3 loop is CASSQRGQGSNQPQHF. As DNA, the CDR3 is TGTGCCAGCAGCCAACGCGGACAGGGTAGCAATCAGCCCCAGCATTTT.

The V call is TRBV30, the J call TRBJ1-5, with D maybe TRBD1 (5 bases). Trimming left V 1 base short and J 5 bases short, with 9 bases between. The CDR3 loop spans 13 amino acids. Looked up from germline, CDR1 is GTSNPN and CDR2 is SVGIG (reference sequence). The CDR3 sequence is CAWSGGGDQPQHF. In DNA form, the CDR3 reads TGTGCCTGGAGTGGGGGAGGGGATCAGCCCCAGCATTTT.

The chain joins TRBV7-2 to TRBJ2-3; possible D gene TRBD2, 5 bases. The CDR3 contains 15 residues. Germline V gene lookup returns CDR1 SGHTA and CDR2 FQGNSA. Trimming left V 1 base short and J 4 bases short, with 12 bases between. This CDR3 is CASSLERLAADTQYF. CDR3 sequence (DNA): TGTGCCAGCAGCTTAGAAAGGCTAGCAGCAGATACGCAGTATTTT. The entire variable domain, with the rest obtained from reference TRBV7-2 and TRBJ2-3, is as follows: GAGVSQSPSNKVTEKGKDVELRCDPISGHTALYWYRQSLGQGLEFLIYFQGNSAPDKSGLPSDRFSAERTGGSVSTLTIQRTQQEDSAVYLCASSLERLAADTQYFGPGTRLTVL.

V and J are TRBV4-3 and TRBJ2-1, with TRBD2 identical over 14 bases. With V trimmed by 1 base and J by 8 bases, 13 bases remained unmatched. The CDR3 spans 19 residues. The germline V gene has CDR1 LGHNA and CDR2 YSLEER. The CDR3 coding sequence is TGCGCCAGCAGCCAAGGGACTAGCGGGGGGCCCCGGGGTAGGTATGAGCAGTTCTTC. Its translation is CASSQGTSGGPRGRYEQFF.

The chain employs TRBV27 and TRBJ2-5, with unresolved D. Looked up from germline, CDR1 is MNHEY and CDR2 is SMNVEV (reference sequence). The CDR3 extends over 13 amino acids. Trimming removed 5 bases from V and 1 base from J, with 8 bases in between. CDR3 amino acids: CASSPSLQETQYF. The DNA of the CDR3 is TGTGCCAGCAGTCCGAGCCTCCAAGAGACCCAGTACTTC.